The 5 T cell receptor beta chains reported below all come from one sample, sequenced in a study of human T cells and chemical hapten exposure. The sample's time point: patch test 3, about 24 weeks after DPC sensitization. Treatment: therapeutic diphenylcyclopropenone sensitization with weekly scalp DPC. TCRdb fed the RACE reads into MiXCR, producing one record per CDR3 protein. The sample holds 190,000 or so distinct CDR3 sequences; 24% are singletons and the top ten take approximately 2.3%. The specimen comprised whole blood, sampled in connection with sensitization to the hapten diphenylcyclopropenone (DPC). Source of these receptors: a woman aged 40 to 55 with alopecia areata. Some clones in this sample may be carry-over from other donors' samples.

This clonotype was counted only a few times. The chain couples TRBV11-1 to TRBJ2-1; D not certain. Germline assignment: CDR1 SGHAT and CDR2 FQDESV (reference sequence). CDR3 length equals 16 residues. Trimming shortened V by 1 base and J by 0 bases, and 10 bases separated the two germline ends. CDR3 loop: CASSLGGPSSYNEQFF. CDR3 in DNA: TGTGCCAGCAGCTTAGGCGGCCCTAGCTCCTACAATGAGCAGTTCTTC. The complete variable domain, with remaining parts taken from reference TRBV11-1 and TRBJ2-1, reads EAEVAQSPRYKITEKSQAVAFWCDPISGHATLYWYRQILGQGPELLVQFQDESVVDDSQLPKDRFSAERLKGVDSTLKIQPAELGDSAMYLCASSLGGPSSYNEQFFGPGTRLTVL.

The V call is TRBV27, the J call TRBJ2-1; 8 bases are shared with TRBD2. V gave up 2 bases and J gave up 2 bases; unmatched junction bases: 8. Germline V CDR1 and CDR2: MNHEY, SMNVEV (reference sequence). This CDR3 is built from 17 residues. For the CDR3, the DNA is TGTGCCAGCAGTTTAGAGCGGGGAGCGGGAGCCTACAATGAGCAGTTCTTC. Protein product: CASSLERGAGAYNEQFF.

This clonotype showed up just a few times. This chain uses TRBV29-1 with TRBJ2-7; no clear D gene. The CDR3 is 12 amino acids. Germline-derived CDR1 and CDR2 are SQVTM and ANQGSEA. Between the trimmed V and J ends, which lost 0 bases and 4 bases, there was a span of 7 bases. The CDR3 protein is CSVEDLQYEQYF. The CDR3 region has the DNA TGCAGCGTTGAAGATCTCCAGTACGAGCAGTACTTC.

The sample holds a few counts of this clonotype. The chain is built from TRBV6-1 and TRBJ2-3, with no clear D. Per germline, CDR1 MNHNS and CDR2 SASEGT. Deletions cut 5 bases from V and 3 bases from J, with 6 bases between. The CDR3 consists of 12 residues. The CDR3 sequence: CASSPETDTQYF. The CDR3 nucleotides read TGTGCCAGCAGTCCCGAGACAGATACGCAGTATTTT.

The chain joins TRBV7-6 to TRBJ2-3; 8 nucleotides agree with TRBD2. V gave up 4 bases and J gave up 0 bases; unmatched junction bases: 3. This CDR3 has 15 residues. The germline CDR1 and CDR2 sequences are SGHVS and FNYEAQ. The DNA for the CDR3 is TGTGCCAGCAGCTATATAGCGGGGAGCACAGATACGCAGTATTTT. Its protein product is CASSYIAGSTDTQYF.